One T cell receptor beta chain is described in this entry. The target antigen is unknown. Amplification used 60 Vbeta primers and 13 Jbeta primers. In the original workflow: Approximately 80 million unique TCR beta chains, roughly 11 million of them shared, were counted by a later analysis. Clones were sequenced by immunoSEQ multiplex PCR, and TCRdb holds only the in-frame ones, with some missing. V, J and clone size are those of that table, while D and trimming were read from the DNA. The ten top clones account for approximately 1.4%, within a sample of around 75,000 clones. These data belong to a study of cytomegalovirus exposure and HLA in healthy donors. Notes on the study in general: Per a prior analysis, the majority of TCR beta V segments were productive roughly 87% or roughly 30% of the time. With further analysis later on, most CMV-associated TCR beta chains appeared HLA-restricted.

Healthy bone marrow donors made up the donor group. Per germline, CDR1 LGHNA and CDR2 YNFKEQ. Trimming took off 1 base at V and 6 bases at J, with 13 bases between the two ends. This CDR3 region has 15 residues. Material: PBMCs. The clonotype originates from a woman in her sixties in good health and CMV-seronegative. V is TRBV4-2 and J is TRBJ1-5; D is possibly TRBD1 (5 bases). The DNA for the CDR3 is TGTGCCAGCAGCCAAGTCGTGGGGGGTGGTCAGCCCCAGCATTTT. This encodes CASSQVVGGGQPQHF.